One T cell receptor (beta chain) is described in this entry. Its target is unknown. J was trimmed by 6 bases and V by 7 bases; bases with no gene match: 12. Germline V lookup: CDR1 MGHRA, CDR2 YSYEKL. The CDR3 is made up of 15 amino acids. The source of the sample is a study of T-cell reconstitution after alpha-beta-depleted transplantation in children. Study-level results: Expanded graft clones, several hundred of them, were reportedly the source of alpha-beta T cells about two months after transplant. At the one-year point after transplant, T-cell counts and TCRbeta diversity were found to come mostly from T cells that had been newly produced. For some patients, TCRbeta diversity was high at day 60 because of recipient T cells and thymic progenitors that survived.

Unique molecular identifiers were incorporated during preparation of the TCRbeta library. Each CDR3 protein is one row after TCRdb ran MiXCR on the PCR reads. The sample contains more than 200,000 distinct CDR3 sequences, roughly a quarter of which appear only once. The chain links TRBV4-1 to TRBJ2-7; 10 bases align to TRBD1. The receptor was derived from a female patient between 2 and 15 years old who had a stem cell transplant for congenital amegakaryocytic thrombocytopenia, so the T cells may come from the graft donor. Sequenced material: PBMCs, mostly from graft donor cells, taken 360 days after TCRalphabeta/CD19-depleted stem cell transplant. For the CDR3, the DNA is TGCGCCAGCACCCCATTACCGGGACAGGGGACCGAGCAGTACTTC. This gives the protein CASTPLPGQGTEQYF.